This note documents a single T cell receptor beta chain sequence. Its antigen specificity is not known. The input lacks base qualities; no much larger clone sits a single base away. To sequence the TCRbeta CDR3 region, genomic DNA was isolated from the sorted cells. The immunoSEQ Assay was used to sequence the TCRbeta CDR3 regions. TCRdb holds this immuneACCESS table with in-frame rearrangements only. Some clones are missing; in checked studies, unresolved V genes explain under half, and the rest has no known cause. In all, the sample holds about 32,000 clones, and less than 90% of those were seen once. Of the sample, roughly a fifth is held by the ten largest clones. The CDR3 measures 15 amino acids from cysteine to phenylalanine. Just CDR3 DNA is preserved here, 45 bases in frame from base 1. V is cut by 4 bases and J by 5 bases, and the space between the germline ends is 18 bases. In the germline V gene, CDR1 corresponds to SGHRS and CDR2 to YFSETQ.

The sample belongs to a study of OX40 agonist ivuxolimab in advanced cancers. General notes on the study: Ivuxolimab was a fully human IgG2 agonistic monoclonal antibody targeting the costimulatory receptor OX40 (CD134). The purpose of peripheral TCRbeta sequencing was to test whether ivuxolimab changed TCR sequence diversity and led to clonal T-cell expansion. Prior anti-PD-1, anti-PD-L1 or anti-CTLA-4 therapy was permitted, and 30% to 50% of dose-escalation patients had received checkpoint inhibitors. Intravenous ivuxolimab was administered to patients every 2 weeks at six dose levels: 0.01, 0.1, 0.3, 1.5, 3 and 10 mg/kg. Partial responses were achieved by three dose-escalation patients, of whom one had hepatocellular carcinoma and two had cutaneous melanoma. A male proportion of around 81% and a mean age of 60 years, ranging from roughly 20 to 80, were recorded for the dose-escalation cohort. The paper reports the monotherapy dose-escalation portion (N of about 47 patients) of the phase I ivuxolimab trial. Among the approximately 54 dose-escalation patients, roughly 20 had hepatocellular carcinoma, around 15 melanoma, 9 renal cell carcinoma and 9 head and neck cancer.

The trial excluded patients who had a history of autoimmune disease or were on systemic immunosuppression. Peripheral blood for TCR sequencing was drawn from every dose cohort at baseline, at cycle 4 day 1 and at cycle 7 day 1. The samples were taken from a phase I, first-in-human, multicenter, open-label dose-escalation trial of ivuxolimab. Adults with locally advanced or metastatic head and neck squamous cell, hepatocellular, melanoma or renal cell carcinoma were enrolled in the trial. CD4+ and CD8+ T cells were sorted separately from peripheral blood before TCR sequencing. Overall study outcomes, separate from this receptor: Low levels of normalized T-cell clonal expansion were also seen in some patients who did not respond. In the 0.1-3.0 mg/kg groups, partial responders had among the lowest normalized peripheral clonal expansion, particularly in CD8+ T cells. At doses from 0.1 to 3.0 mg/kg, clonal expansion was seen in both CD4+ and CD8+ blood T cells between baseline and week 6. The antigen specificity of the clonally expanded peripheral T cells was not determined. After ivuxolimab, CD8+ T cells had more expanded clones than CD4+ T cells on average.

The receptor was derived from an adult with an advanced solid tumor such as melanoma, head and neck, liver or kidney cancer. The sequence joins TRBV5-1 to TRBJ2-5; possibly the D gene is TRBD2, per 5 matching bases. Sequencing was performed on CD4+ or CD8+ T cells sorted from blood, taken in a trial of the OX40 agonist ivuxolimab. The sequenced DNA is TGCGCCAGCAGCCCGGCAGAGGGCCCGGCGGAGACCCAGTACTTC. This translates into CASSPAEGPAETQYF.